This T cell receptor beta chain was captured by sequencing in a study of CD8+CD57+ T cells in acquired aplastic anemia. As for the study in general: Average DNA yield from sorted CD4+ and CD8+ cells was around 3.2 ug. General study findings and limits: Comparison of patients with controls identified approximately 28 shared CD8+ CDR3 sequences. Patients and controls had CD8+ Simpson's diversity values that were not significantly distinct.

Sequenced patients had shown CD8+CD57+ cell expansion by flow cytometry. Blood sampling was performed on the patients, and none of them had received therapy by then. Genomic DNA, the template, was used for profiling of the TCR beta VDJ and CDR3. TCRdb itself ran the reads through MiXCR, one entry per CDR3 protein. The data contain about 40,000 distinct CDR3 sequences, less than 65% of them seen just once; the ten biggest clones take up 59%. A word on this clonotype: Its specificity is unknown.

The CDR3 is 8 amino acids. In germline, CDR1 is LNHDA, CDR2 SQIVND (reference sequence). V was pared by 9 bases and J by 3 bases, with 0 bases between. The TCR comes from a human donor with aplastic anemia. The chain combines TRBV19 with TRBJ2-7, with D uncertain. Material for sequencing was sorted CD4+, CD8+, or CD8+CD57+ T cells (not recorded which) from PBMCs. CDR3 in amino acids: CASYEQYF. The CDR3 nucleotides read TGTGCCAGCTACGAGCAGTACTTC.